This T cell receptor (beta chain) appears in the sequencing data of a study of shared clonotypes between healthy human individuals. Positive CCR7 selection of CD45RO-negative cells yielded the naive CD8 cells, and terminally differentiated effector memory CD45RA+ cells were excluded. The V and J ends lost 4 bases and 4 bases respectively, with 19 bases between them. CDR1 MDHEN and CDR2 SYDVKM come from the germline V gene. The CDR3 runs 17 residues. Generated by immunoSEQ multiplex PCR, the TCRdb table keeps only in-frame clones and is missing some. The sample includes millions of clones, approximately 94% of them seen just once.

Sequencing was performed on naive CD8+ T cells sorted from blood. The clonotype originates from a man aged 18 to 35 in good health. The J gene is TRBJ2-2, the V gene TRBV28, with a weak D call TRBD2 (5 bases). The CDR3 is CASSWRPPDFRTGELFF. The CDR3 nucleotides read TGTGCCAGCAGTTGGAGACCCCCGGACTTTCGCACCGGGGAGCTGTTTTTT.